Given below is one TCR beta chain in context. Its antigen remains unknown. The CDR3 extends over 14 amino acids. The data derive from a study of cytomegalovirus exposure and HLA in healthy donors. Both 60 Vbeta primers and 13 Jbeta primers went into the PCR. Generated by immunoSEQ multiplex PCR, the TCRdb table keeps only in-frame clones and is missing some. The sample records about 200,000 clones, roughly 83% being singletons. Study results and limitations: An analysis done earlier found most TCR beta V segments productive about 87% or about 30% of the time. For presence/absence analyses, sequencing depth was assumed to be roughly uniform across donors.

The source of this sequence is a male donor in good health and CMV-seropositive. The J gene is TRBJ2-5, the V gene TRBV21-1; the table's TRBD1 call for D was not verified on the DNA. TRBV21-1 represents a pseudogene. The sequencing input was PBMCs. CDR3 loop: CASSSPNRVETQYF. Here the CDR3 DNA reads TGTGCCAGCAGCAGCCCCAACAGGGTAGAGACCCAGTACTTC.